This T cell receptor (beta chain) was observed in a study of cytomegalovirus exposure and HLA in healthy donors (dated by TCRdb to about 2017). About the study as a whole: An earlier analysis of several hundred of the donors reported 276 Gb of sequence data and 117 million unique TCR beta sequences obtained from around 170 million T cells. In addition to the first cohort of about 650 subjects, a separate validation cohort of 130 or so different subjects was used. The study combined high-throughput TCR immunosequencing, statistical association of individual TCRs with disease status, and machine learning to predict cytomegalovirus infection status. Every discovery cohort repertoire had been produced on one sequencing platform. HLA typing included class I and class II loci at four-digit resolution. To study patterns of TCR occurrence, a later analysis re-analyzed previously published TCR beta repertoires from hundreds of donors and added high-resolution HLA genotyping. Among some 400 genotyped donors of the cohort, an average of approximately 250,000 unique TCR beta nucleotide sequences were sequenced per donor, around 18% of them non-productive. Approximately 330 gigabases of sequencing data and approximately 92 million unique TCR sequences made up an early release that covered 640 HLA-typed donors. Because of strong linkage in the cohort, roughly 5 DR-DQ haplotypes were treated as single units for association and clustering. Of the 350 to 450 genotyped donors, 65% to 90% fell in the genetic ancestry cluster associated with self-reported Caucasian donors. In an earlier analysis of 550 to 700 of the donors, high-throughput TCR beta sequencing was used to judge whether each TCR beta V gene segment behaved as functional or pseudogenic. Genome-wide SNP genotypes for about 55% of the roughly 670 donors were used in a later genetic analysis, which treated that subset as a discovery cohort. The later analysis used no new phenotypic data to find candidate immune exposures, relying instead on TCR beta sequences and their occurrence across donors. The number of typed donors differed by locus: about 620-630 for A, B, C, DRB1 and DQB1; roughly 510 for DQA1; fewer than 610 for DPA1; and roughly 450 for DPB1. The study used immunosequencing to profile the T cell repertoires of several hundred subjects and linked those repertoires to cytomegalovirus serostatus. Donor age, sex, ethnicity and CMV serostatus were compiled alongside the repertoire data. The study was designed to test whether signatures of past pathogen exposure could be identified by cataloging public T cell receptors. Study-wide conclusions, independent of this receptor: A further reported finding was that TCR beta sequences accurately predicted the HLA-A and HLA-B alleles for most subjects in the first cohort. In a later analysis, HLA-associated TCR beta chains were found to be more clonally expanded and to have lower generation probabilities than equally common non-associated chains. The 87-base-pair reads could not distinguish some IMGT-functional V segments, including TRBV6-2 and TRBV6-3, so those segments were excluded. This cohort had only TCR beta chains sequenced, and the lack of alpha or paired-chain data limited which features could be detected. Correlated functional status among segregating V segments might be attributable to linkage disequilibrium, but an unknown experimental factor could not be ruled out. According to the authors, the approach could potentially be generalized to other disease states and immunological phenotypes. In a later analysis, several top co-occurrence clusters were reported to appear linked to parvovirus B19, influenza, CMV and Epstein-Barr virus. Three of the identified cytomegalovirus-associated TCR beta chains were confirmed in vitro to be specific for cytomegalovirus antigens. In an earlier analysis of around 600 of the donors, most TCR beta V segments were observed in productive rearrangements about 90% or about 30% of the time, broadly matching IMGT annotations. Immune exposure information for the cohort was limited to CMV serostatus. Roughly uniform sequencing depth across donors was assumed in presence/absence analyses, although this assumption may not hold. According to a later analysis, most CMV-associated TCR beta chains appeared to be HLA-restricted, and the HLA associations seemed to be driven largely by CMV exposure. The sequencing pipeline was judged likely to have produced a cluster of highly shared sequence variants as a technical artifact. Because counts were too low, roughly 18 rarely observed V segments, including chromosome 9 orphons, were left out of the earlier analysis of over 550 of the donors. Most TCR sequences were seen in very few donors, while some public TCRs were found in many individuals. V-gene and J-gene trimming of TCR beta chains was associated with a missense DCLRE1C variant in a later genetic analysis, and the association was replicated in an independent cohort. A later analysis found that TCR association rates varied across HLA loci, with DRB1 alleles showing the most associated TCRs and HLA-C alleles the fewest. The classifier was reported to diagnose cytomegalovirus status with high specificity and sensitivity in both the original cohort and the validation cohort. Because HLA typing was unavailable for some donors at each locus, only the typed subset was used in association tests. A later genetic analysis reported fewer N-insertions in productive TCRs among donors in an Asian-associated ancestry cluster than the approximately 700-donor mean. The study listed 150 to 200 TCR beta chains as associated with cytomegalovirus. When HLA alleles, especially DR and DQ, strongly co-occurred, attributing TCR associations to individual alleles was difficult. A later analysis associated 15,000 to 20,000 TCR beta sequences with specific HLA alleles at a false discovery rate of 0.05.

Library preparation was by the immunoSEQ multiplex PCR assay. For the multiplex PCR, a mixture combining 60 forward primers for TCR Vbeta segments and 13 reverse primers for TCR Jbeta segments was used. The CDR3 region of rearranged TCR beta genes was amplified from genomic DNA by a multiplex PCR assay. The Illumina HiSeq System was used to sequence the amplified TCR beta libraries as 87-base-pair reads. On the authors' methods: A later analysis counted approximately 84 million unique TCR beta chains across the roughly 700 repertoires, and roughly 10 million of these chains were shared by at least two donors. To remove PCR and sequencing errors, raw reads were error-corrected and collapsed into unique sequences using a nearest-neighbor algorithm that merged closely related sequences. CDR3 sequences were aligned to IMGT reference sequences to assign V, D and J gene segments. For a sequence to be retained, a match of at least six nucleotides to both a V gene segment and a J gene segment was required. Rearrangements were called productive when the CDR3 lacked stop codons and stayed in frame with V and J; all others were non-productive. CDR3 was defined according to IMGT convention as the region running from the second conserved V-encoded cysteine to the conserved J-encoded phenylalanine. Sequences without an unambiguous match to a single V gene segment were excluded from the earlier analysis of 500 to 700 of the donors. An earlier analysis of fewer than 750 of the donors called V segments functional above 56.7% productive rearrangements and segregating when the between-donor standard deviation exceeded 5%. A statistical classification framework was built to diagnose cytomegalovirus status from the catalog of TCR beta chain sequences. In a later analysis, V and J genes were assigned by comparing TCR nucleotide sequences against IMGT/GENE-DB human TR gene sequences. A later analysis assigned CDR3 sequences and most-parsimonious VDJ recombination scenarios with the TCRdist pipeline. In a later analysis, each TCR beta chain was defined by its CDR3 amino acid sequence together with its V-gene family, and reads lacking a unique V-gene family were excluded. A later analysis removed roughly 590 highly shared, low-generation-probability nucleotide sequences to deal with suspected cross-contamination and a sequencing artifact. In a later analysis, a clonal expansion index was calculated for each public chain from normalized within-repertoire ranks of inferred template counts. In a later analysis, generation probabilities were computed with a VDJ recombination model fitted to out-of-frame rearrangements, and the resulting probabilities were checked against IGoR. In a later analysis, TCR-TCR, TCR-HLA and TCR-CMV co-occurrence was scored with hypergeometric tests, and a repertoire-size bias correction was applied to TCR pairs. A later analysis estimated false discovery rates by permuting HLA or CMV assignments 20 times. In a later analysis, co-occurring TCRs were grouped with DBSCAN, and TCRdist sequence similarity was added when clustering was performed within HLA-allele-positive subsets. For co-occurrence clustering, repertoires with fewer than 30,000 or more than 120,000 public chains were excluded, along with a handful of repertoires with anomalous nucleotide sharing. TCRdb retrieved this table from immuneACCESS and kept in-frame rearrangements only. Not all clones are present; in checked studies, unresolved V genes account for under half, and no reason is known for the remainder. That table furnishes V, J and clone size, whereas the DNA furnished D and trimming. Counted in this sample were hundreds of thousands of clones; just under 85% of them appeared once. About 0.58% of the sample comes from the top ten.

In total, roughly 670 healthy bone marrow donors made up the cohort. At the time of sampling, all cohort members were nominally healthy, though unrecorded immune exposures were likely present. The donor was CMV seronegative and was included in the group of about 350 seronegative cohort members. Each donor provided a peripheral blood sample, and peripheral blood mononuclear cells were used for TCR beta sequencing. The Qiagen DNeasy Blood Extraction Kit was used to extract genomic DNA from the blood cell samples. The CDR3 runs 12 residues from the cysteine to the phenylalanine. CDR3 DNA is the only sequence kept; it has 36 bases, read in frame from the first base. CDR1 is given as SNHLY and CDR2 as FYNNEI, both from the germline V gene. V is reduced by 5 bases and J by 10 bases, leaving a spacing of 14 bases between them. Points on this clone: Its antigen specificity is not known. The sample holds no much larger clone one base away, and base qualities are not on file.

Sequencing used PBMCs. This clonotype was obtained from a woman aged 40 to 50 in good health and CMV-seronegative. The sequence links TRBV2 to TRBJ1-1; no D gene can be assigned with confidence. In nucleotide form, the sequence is TGTGCCAGCAGTCGTAGTAGGGAGGTAGCTTTCTTT. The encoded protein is CASSRSREVAFF. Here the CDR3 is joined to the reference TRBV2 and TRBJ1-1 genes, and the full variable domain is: EPEVTQTPSHQVTQMGQEVILRCVPISNHLYFYWYRQILGQKVEFLVSFYNNEISEKSEIFDDQFSVERPDGSNFTLKIRSTKLEDSAMYFCASSRSREVAFFGQGTRLTVV.